This TCR beta chain derives from a study of blood T cell repertoires in COVID-19. In the study overall: Acute and convalescent COVID-19 samples came from the United States, Italy and Spain. Sources were T cells, B-cell-depleted T cells, or PBMCs; the material itself was cDNA or gDNA.

A note on this clone: Other DNA sequences of this sample code for an identical CDR3.

The CDR3 totals 15 residues. Per the germline V gene, CDR1 is LNHDA and CDR2 is SQIVND (reference sequence). V shed 5 bases and J 2 bases; nucleotides not matched to a gene: 7. The authors' processing: Reference gene primers were amplified, and this amplification served to estimate nucleated cell counts. Produced via immunoSEQ multiplex PCR; TCRdb's table is partial and in-frame only. The V and J calls and clone size were taken over from that table, and D and trimming were inferred from the DNA. The sample consists of about 240,000 clones, around 85% of them appearing once. This chain joins TRBV19 and TRBJ1-1; TRBD1 aligns across 8 bases. The receptor was isolated from a man in his 60s with acute or convalescent COVID-19. Material for sequencing was peripheral blood. In nucleotides, the CDR3 is TGTGCCAGTAGTCCACGGACAGGGCCTAACACTGAAGCTTTCTTT. It specifies CASSPRTGPNTEAFF.